A selection of T cell receptor beta chains follows, all from one sample in a study of CD8 T cells in ankylosing spondylitis. TCRdb passed the 5' RACE reads through MiXCR, listing each CDR3 protein once. The table includes 240,000 or so distinct CDR3 sequences, 8% to 9.5% detected once. The sequencing sample was made of blood, either unsorted or a sorted T cell fraction (not recorded which). The receptors were sampled from a male donor with ankylosing spondylitis or in good health (not recorded which). The CDR3 runs from the conserved cysteine through the conserved F or W. The D gene is left open where the match is weak. Clone size is given for some rows only: seen once, a few or many times, or a class if the clone is expanded.

>TRBJ2-7|TRBV20-1|many|.
TGCAGTGCTAGAGATGTAAGCCGAAACGAACACGAGCAGTACTTC
CSARDVSRNEHEQYF
>TRBJ2-5|TRBV7-9|many|.
TGTGCCAGCAGCCGAGACCCCGGCCCGACCCAGTACTTC
CASSRDPGPTQYF
>TRBJ2-5|TRBV9|many|.
TGTGCCAGCAGCCCCCGTTTAGCGGATCAAGAGACCCAGTACTTC
CASSPRLADQETQYF
>TRBJ1-1|TRBV11-2|many|.
TGTGCCAGCAGCTTAGATCTAAAGGGTCCTGAAGCTTTCTTT
CASSLDLKGPEAFF
>TRBJ1-2|TRBV7-9|.|.
TGTGCCAGCAGCGAATCAGCGCAGGGAGGTTCGGGTGGCTACACCTTC
CASSESAQGGSGGYTF
>TRBJ2-7|TRBV7-9|many|.
TGTGCCAGCAGCTTCCAATTAGATCAGTACTTC
CASSFQLDQYF
>TRBJ2-3|TRBV7-9|many|.
TGTGCCAGCAGCTTGGGACGGGGGAAGGCAGATACGCAGTATTTT
CASSLGRGKADTQYF
>TRBJ2-7|TRBV14|.|.
TGTGCCAGCAGCCAAGACAGGGGCGGGAGCGAGCAGTACTTC
CASSQDRGGSEQYF
>TRBJ1-2|TRBV20-1|few|TRBD1
TGCAGTGCACGGCCGGGACAGGGGGCGAATGGCTACACCTTC
CSARPGQGANGYTF
>TRBJ2-5|TRBV20-1|.|TRBD2
TGCAGTGCTAGAGATGAGGGGAGGGGAGAGACCCAGTACTTC
CSARDEGRGETQYF
>TRBJ1-2|TRBV7-6|many|.
TGTGCCAGCAGCTTAGCAGGGTGGGATGGCTACACCTTC
CASSLAGWDGYTF
>TRBJ2-7|TRBV28|many|.
TGTGCCAGCAGTTTGCCCAGGGTAAGCTACGAGCAGTACTTC
CASSLPRVSYEQYF
>TRBJ2-6|TRBV12-3/TRBV12-4|.|.
TGTGCCAGCAGGCAGGGGTCTGGGGCCAACGTCCTGACTTTC
CASRQGSGANVLTF
>TRBJ2-7|TRBV7-2|many|TRBD2
TGTGCCAGCAGCCCTCGGACTAGCGGGGGGGTTTCCTACGAGCAGTACTTC
CASSPRTSGGVSYEQYF
>TRBJ2-7|TRBV7-8|many|.
TGTGCCAGCAGCCGGTCTGGGGACATCTACGAGCAGTACTTC
CASSRSGDIYEQYF
>TRBJ2-3|TRBV11-3|many|TRBD1
TGTGCCAGCAGGTCCGGGACAGGGTCCACAGATACGCAGTATTTT
CASRSGTGSTDTQYF
>TRBJ2-7|TRBV9|many|TRBD1
TGTGCCAGCAGCGTTACCGGGACAGGGTCTTACGAGCAGTACTTC
CASSVTGTGSYEQYF
>TRBJ1-1|TRBV30|few|.
TGTGCCTGGAGTAACCGTGGGGTTGATGAAGCTTTCTTT
CAWSNRGVDEAFF
>TRBJ1-2|TRBV4-3|few|.
TGCGCCAGCAGCCAAGATGAGGGCGACTATGGCTACACCTTC
CASSQDEGDYGYTF
>TRBJ2-7|TRBV14|.|.
TGTGCCAGCAGCCAAGGCCAGATCCTAGCCTACGAGCAGTACTTC
CASSQGQILAYEQYF
>TRBJ1-1|TRBV5-1|many|TRBD1
TGCGCCAGCAGCTCATCCCGCTCGGGACAGGGGGCCCCTGAAGCTTTCTTT
CASSSSRSGQGAPEAFF
>TRBJ2-1|TRBV7-2|.|TRBD2
TGTGCCAGCAGCATCAGCGGGGTACTGGCGTTTAGTGAGCAGTTCTTC
CASSISGVLAFSEQFF
>TRBJ1-5|TRBV4-3|many|.
TGCGCCAGCAGCCAAGATTTCGGGAATCGTGACAATCAGCCCCAGCATTTT
CASSQDFGNRDNQPQHF
>TRBJ2-7|TRBV12-3/TRBV12-4|many|.
TGTGCCAGCAGTCTACGCCAATCCTACGAGCAGTACTTC
CASSLRQSYEQYF
>TRBJ2-7|TRBV20-1|.|.
TGCAGTGCTAGACTTGGGGCAGGGTACTACTACGAGCAGTACTTC
CSARLGAGYYYEQYF
>TRBJ2-3|TRBV5-1|.|.
TGCGCCAGCAAGGGGAGGACAGGCGTGGGACTTCCCACAGATACGCAGTATTTT
CASKGRTGVGLPTDTQYF
>TRBJ1-2|TRBV18|.|.
TGTGCCAGCTCCCCGGACAGCATCTATGTAGGCTACACCTTC
CASSPDSIYVGYTF
>TRBJ1-2|TRBV25-1|many|.
TGTGCCAGCAGTCTGGCGGAAGGCTACACCTTC
CASSLAEGYTF
>TRBJ1-1|TRBV27|many|.
TGTGCCAGCAGCCCCAGGGCCCCTTGGGACACTGAAGCTTTCTTT
CASSPRAPWDTEAFF
>TRBJ2-3|TRBV2|.|.
TGTGCCAGCAGTGAAAATCGTGACGACTCTAGGGAAGATACGCAGTATTTT
CASSENRDDSREDTQYF
>TRBJ1-3|TRBV7-2|few|.
TGTGCCAGCAGCCCCGATCGCTACACTGGAAACACCATATATTTT
CASSPDRYTGNTIYF
>TRBJ1-1|TRBV20-1|many|.
TGCAGTGCTATTGCAGGGCGCGTGAACACTGAAGCTTTCTTT
CSAIAGRVNTEAFF
>TRBJ2-1|TRBV29-1|many|TRBD2
TGCAGCGTTGTCCTAGCGGGAGGGTTTAATGAGCAGTTCTTC
CSVVLAGGFNEQFF
>TRBJ2-1|TRBV11-2|many|.
TGTGCCAGCAGCCGAACTAGTTACAATGAGCAGTTCTTC
CASSRTSYNEQFF
>TRBJ1-1|TRBV3-1|many|.
TGTGCCAGCAGCCAGCAGCCCCAGGGAAACACTGAAGCTTTCTTT
CASSQQPQGNTEAFF
>TRBJ1-1|TRBV5-1|many|.
TGCGCCAGCAGCTCGGTAGGCACTGAAGCTTTCTTT
CASSSVGTEAFF
>TRBJ2-3|TRBV25-1|many|.
TGTGCCAGCCGGGGAGCGGGTGGAGATACGCAGTATTTT
CASRGAGGDTQYF
>TRBJ2-1|TRBV10-3|many|.
TGTGCCATCAGTGTTGGCCCCGGCTCCCGGGACTACAATGAGCAGTTCTTC
CAISVGPGSRDYNEQFF
>TRBJ2-7|TRBV29-1|few|.
TGCAGCGTTCTGGGGGAAGGGGAACACGAGCAGTACTTC
CSVLGEGEHEQYF
>TRBJ2-1|TRBV20-1|many|.
TGCAGTGCTAGTAGAAGAACCTACAATGAGCAGTTCTTC
CSASRRTYNEQFF
>TRBJ1-5|TRBV24-1|many|.
TGTGCCACCAGTGATAGAGACACAAATAGCAATCAGCCCCAGCATTTT
CATSDRDTNSNQPQHF
>TRBJ2-3|TRBV5-1|many|.
TGCGCCAGCAGCTTGGAGCGACTGGAGGCAGATACGCAGTATTTT
CASSLERLEADTQYF
>TRBJ1-2|TRBV4-1|many|.
TGCGCCAGCAGCGACTACCGGGAGCTCTATGGCTACACCTTC
CASSDYRELYGYTF
>TRBJ2-1|TRBV7-3|.|TRBD2
TGTGCCAGCAGCTTAGAGGGCAGCGGGGGGGCCTATGAGCAGTTCTTC
CASSLEGSGGAYEQFF